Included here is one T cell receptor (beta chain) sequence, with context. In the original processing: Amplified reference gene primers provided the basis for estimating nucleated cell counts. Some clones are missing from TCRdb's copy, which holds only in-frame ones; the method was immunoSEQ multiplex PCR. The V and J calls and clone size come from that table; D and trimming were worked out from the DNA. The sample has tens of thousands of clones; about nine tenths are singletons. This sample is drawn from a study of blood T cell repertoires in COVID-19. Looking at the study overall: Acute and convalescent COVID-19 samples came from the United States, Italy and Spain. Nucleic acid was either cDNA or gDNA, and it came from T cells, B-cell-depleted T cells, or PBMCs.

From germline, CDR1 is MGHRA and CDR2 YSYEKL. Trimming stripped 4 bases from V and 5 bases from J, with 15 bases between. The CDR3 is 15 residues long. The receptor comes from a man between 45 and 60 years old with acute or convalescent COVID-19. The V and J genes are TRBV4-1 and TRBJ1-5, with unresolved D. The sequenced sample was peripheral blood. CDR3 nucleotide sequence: TGCGCCAGCAGCCTAGGAGTCGGTTCTTATCAGCCCCAGCATTTT. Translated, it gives CASSLGVGSYQPQHF.